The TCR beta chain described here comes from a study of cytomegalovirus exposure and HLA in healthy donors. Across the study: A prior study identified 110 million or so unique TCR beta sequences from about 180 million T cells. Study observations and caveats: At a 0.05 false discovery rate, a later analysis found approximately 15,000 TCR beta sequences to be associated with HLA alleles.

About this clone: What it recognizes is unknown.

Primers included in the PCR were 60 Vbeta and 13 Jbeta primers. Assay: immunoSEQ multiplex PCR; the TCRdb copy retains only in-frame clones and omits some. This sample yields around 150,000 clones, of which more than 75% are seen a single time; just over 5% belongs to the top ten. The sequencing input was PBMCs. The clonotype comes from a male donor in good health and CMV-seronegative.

CDR3 sequence reads: CASSRGGGINYGYTF. The DNA of the CDR3 is TGTGCCAGCAGCAGAGGGGGGGGAATTAACTATGGCTACACCTTC. The chain combines TRBV6-5 with TRBJ1-2, with D perhaps TRBD1 (6 bases). Trimming pared 6 bases from V and 1 base from J, leaving 15 bases between. The CDR3 length is 15 residues. Germline V gives CDR1 MNHEY, CDR2 SVGAGI.